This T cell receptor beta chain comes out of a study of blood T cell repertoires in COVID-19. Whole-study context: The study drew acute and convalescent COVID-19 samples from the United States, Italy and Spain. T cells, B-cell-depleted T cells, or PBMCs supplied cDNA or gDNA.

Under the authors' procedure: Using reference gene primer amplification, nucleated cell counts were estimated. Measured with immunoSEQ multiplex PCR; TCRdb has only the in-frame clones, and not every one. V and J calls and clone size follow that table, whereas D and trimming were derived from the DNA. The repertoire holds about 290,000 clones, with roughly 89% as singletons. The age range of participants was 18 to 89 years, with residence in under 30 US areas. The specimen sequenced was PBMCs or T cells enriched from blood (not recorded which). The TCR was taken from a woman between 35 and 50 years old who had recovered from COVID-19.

CDR3 in amino acids: CASSLVGQGLNEQFF. CDR3 DNA: TGTGCCAGCAGCTTGGTGGGACAGGGCCTCAATGAGCAGTTCTTC. V is TRBV5-8 and J is TRBJ2-1, with 9 bases that match TRBD1. Germline CDR1 reads SGHTS; CDR2 reads YDEGEE. V lost 0 bases, J lost 6 bases, and 4 bases stayed unmatched. The CDR3 has 15 residues.